These 32 T cell receptor beta chains originate from one sample sequenced in a study of early T cells in non-severe SARS-CoV-2 infection. TCRdb re-called the 5' RACE reads through MiXCR, storing one row per CDR3 protein. Of tens of thousands of distinct CDR3 sequences in the sample, approximately 5.6% are singletons; the top ten hold approximately 3.4%. The sequenced sample consisted of whole blood. These receptors were collected from an adult who was a healthcare worker with PCR-confirmed SARS-CoV-2 infection or an uninfected control (not recorded which).

This clonotype was seen many times. The rearrangement uses TRBV28 and TRBJ1-5, with a possible D match to TRBD1 (5 bases). V lost 4 bases and J 4 bases, leaving 5 bases between the germline ends. The CDR3 is made up of 12 amino acids. Germline V gives CDR1 MDHEN, CDR2 SYDVKM. CDR3: CASSWGNQPQHF. Here the CDR3 DNA reads TGTGCCAGCAGTTGGGGGAATCAGCCCCAGCATTTT.

This clonotype was counted many times. The V gene is TRBV27, the J gene TRBJ1-1, with TRBD1 identical over 9 bases. This CDR3 is 13 amino acids long. Germline lookup yields CDR1 MNHEY and CDR2 SMNVEV (reference sequence). With 6 bases clipped from V and 10 bases from J, the junction kept 9 bases outside the gene matches. CDR3 in DNA: TGTGCCAGCAGCAGATGGGACAGGGAAGTAGCTTTCTTT. Amino acid sequence: CASSRWDREVAFF.

The rearrangement links TRBV2 to TRBJ2-2; no reliable D call. There are 11 residues in the CDR3. V was trimmed by 4 bases and J by 4 bases, leaving 1 base between them. Germline V CDR1 and CDR2: SNHLY, FYNNEI. The chain's CDR3 is CASSVTGELFF. The CDR3 region has the DNA TGTGCCAGCAGTGTCACCGGGGAGCTGTTTTTT. Using reference TRBV2 and TRBJ2-2 for the parts outside the CDR3, the full variable domain is EPEVTQTPSHQVTQMGQEVILRCVPISNHLYFYWYRQILGQKVEFLVSFYNNEISEKSEIFDDQFSVERPDGSNFTLKIRSTKLEDSAMYFCASSVTGELFFGEGSRLTVL.

This clonotype showed up many times. This chain joins TRBV7-2 and TRBJ2-1; 7 nucleotides line up with TRBD2. The CDR3 extends over 17 amino acids. V lost 7 bases, J lost 0 bases, and 12 bases stayed unmatched. In germline, CDR1 is SGHTA, CDR2 FQGNSA. CDR3 region: CASKVGGSASSYNEQFF. The CDR3 DNA reads as TGTGCCAGCAAGGTAGGCGGGAGCGCGAGCTCCTACAATGAGCAGTTCTTC. Drawing the rest from reference TRBV7-2 and TRBJ2-1, the complete variable domain is GAGVSQSPSNKVTEKGKDVELRCDPISGHTALYWYRQSLGQGLEFLIYFQGNSAPDKSGLPSDRFSAERTGGSVSTLTIQRTQQEDSAVYLCASKVGGSASSYNEQFFGPGTRLTVL.

The CDR3, as DNA: TGTGCCAGCAGTTCGCGGACTAGCGGAGCCACCGGGGAGCTGTTTTTT. Protein: CASSSRTSGATGELFF. V is TRBV6-5 and J is TRBJ2-2; 10 nucleotides align to TRBD2. Germline V gene data show CDR1 as MNHEY and CDR2 as SVGAGI. The CDR3 is made up of 16 amino acids. With V trimmed by 4 bases and J by 4 bases, 6 bases remained unmatched.

The table lists this clonotype with many counts. This rearrangement joins TRBV29-1 to TRBJ2-1; D gene unclear. The V and J ends lost 3 bases and 8 bases respectively, with 5 bases between them. The CDR3 covers 10 residues. From germline, CDR1 is SQVTM and CDR2 ANQGSEA. CDR3 nucleotide sequence: TGCAGCGTTGATCGGTATGAGCAGTTCTTC. As protein: CSVDRYEQFF.

This clonotype has at least ten counts. The chain carries TRBV28 and TRBJ1-2; D unresolved. The CDR3 extends over 13 amino acids. Germline V gene sequence: CDR1 MDHEN, CDR2 SYDVKM. Trimming stripped 10 bases from V and 5 bases from J, with 17 bases between. For the CDR3, the DNA is TGTGCCACCGCTAATTTGACGGCGTATGGCTACACCTTC. Its translation: CATANLTAYGYTF.

This clonotype occurred a few times. The chain is built from TRBV20-1 and TRBJ2-3; the D is unclear. V lost 8 bases to trimming and J lost 0 bases, with 18 bases between them. This CDR3 comprises 15 residues. Per the germline V gene, CDR1 is DFQATT and CDR2 is SNEGSKA (reference sequence). CDR3 residues: CSHEAVSSSTDTQYF. For the CDR3, the DNA is TGCAGTCATGAAGCAGTTTCTTCTAGCACAGATACGCAGTATTTT.

The chain recombines TRBV7-9 with TRBJ2-2; TRBD2 might be the D (6 bases). The V end lost 5 bases, the J end lost 3 bases, and 16 bases lay between the germline ends. This CDR3 comprises 16 residues. Germline V gene lookup returns CDR1 SEHNR and CDR2 FQNEAQ (reference sequence). The CDR3 DNA reads as TGTGCCAGCAGCCCAGAGGACTATCCCTACACCGGGGAGCTGTTTTTT. This encodes CASSPEDYPYTGELFF.

In this sample, this clonotype turned up a few times. This chain's CDR3 is CASRGTSLNTEAFF. The DNA of the CDR3 is TGTGCCAGCAGAGGCACTTCCCTTAACACTGAAGCTTTCTTT. The chain uses TRBV12-3 or TRBV12-4 and TRBJ1-1, with D unresolved. V gave up 6 bases and J gave up 2 bases, with 13 bases separating them. This CDR3 is built from 14 residues.

The chain recombines TRBV18 with TRBJ1-6; 8 nucleotides agree with TRBD1. In germline, CDR1 is KGHSH, CDR2 LQKENI. The CDR3 length is 14 residues. Losses at the gene ends were 6 bases for V and 5 bases for J; bases not matched to a gene: 3. CDR3: CASSQTGDNSPLHF. CDR3 coding DNA: TGTGCCAGCTCGCAGACAGGGGATAATTCACCCCTCCACTTT. The complete variable domain, with remaining parts taken from reference TRBV18 and TRBJ1-6, reads NAGVMQNPRHLVRRRGQEARLRCSPMKGHSHVYWYRQLPEEGLKFMVYLQKENIIDESGMPKERFSAEFPKEGPSILRIQQVVRGDSAAYFCASSQTGDNSPLHFGNGTRLTVT.

This clonotype was seen repeatedly, ten times or more. The CDR3 nucleotides read TGTGCCAGCAGCCCGGGGACTAGCGGGAGGTCCCGGATCAATGAGCAGTTCTTC. Its translation: CASSPGTSGRSRINEQFF. This rearrangement joins TRBV11-2 to TRBJ2-1, with 15 bases matching TRBD2. The CDR3 length is 18 residues. CDR1 is SGHAT, CDR2 FQNNGV, per germline. J gave up 6 bases and V 5 bases, and 11 bases lay outside the gene matches.

In this sample, this clonotype turned up many times. J is TRBJ2-3 and V is TRBV7-9, with a possible D match to TRBD2 (6 bases). The germline V and J ends were trimmed by 5 bases and 4 bases, with 10 bases remaining between them. This CDR3 has 13 amino acids. CDR1 and CDR2 (germline): SEHNR, FQNEAQ (reference sequence). The DNA for the CDR3 is TGTGCCAGCAGCAAGACTAGGGCAGATACGCAGTATTTT. It translates to CASSKTRADTQYF.

This clonotype was observed at least ten times. The J gene is TRBJ2-5, the V gene TRBV21-1; TRBD1, the D gene given by the table, was not confirmed from the DNA. TRBV21-1 is noted as a pseudogene. The CDR3 contains 15 residues. This CDR3 is CASSKNGQGRETQYF. The DNA of the CDR3 is TGTGCCAGCAGCAAAAATGGCCAGGGGAGGGAGACCCAGTACTTC.

This clonotype was seen many times. The V and J genes are TRBV20-1 and TRBJ2-1, with no clear D. This CDR3 has 10 residues. Germline V gene data show CDR1 as DFQATT and CDR2 as SNEGSKA (reference sequence). V was pared by 7 bases and J by 7 bases, with 8 bases between. Here the CDR3 reads CSVVKNEQFF. The CDR3 region has the DNA TGCAGTGTTGTGAAAAATGAGCAGTTCTTC.

This clonotype has more than one count but fewer than ten. The V gene is TRBV7-9, the J gene TRBJ2-7; TRBD2 aligns across 7 bases. V gave up 2 bases and J gave up 6 bases; unmatched junction bases: 7. Germline loops: CDR1 SEHNR, CDR2 FQNEAQ (reference sequence). The CDR3 is made up of 14 amino acids. The CDR3 loop reads CASSLTGGVFEQYF. The CDR3 nucleotides read TGTGCCAGCAGCTTAACGGGGGGAGTTTTCGAGCAGTACTTC.

This clonotype came up a few times. The J gene is TRBJ2-2, the V gene TRBV18; TRBD2 might be the D (6 bases). The CDR3 is 16 residues long. Germline assignment: CDR1 KGHSH and CDR2 LQKENI. V was trimmed by 3 bases and J by 1 base, leaving 12 bases between them. For the CDR3, the DNA is TGTGCCAGCTCACCCTCAGCGGGTCTGAACACCGGGGAGCTGTTTTTT. Translated: CASSPSAGLNTGELFF.

V usage is TRBV28 and J usage is TRBJ1-5; weak D call: TRBD1 (5 bases). Germline loops: CDR1 MDHEN, CDR2 SYDVKM. The CDR3 extends over 12 amino acids. The V end was cut by 5 bases, the J end by 9 bases, with 11 bases between. CDR3 sequence (DNA): TGTGCCAGCAGTGCGGGGCGCCCGCCCCAGCATTTT. Encoded protein: CASSAGRPPQHF. Supplemented by reference TRBV28 and TRBJ1-5, the full variable domain reads DVKVTQSSRYLVKRTGEKVFLECVQDMDHENMFWYRQDPGLGLRLIYFSYDVKMKEKGDIPEGYSVSREKKERFSLILESASTNQTSMYLCASSAGRPPQHFGDGTRLSIL.

The CDR3 DNA follows: TGTGCCAGTAGTATACAGGCTAGCGGGAGTGCGTACAATGAGCAGTTCTTC. This gives the protein CASSIQASGSAYNEQFF. The V gene is TRBV19, the J gene TRBJ2-1, with 10 bases fitting TRBD2. Germline V CDR1 and CDR2: LNHDA, SQIVND (reference sequence). The CDR3 totals 17 residues. With V trimmed by 2 bases and J by 4 bases, 8 bases remained unmatched. The full variable domain, its missing parts supplied by reference TRBV19 and TRBJ2-1, is DGGITQSPKYLFRKEGQNVTLSCEQNLNHDAMYWYRQDPGQGLRLIYYSQIVNDFQKGDIAEGYSVSREKKESFPLTVTSAQKNPTAFYLCASSIQASGSAYNEQFFGPGTRLTVL.

This clonotype has a handful of counts. The chain employs TRBV12-3 or TRBV12-4 and TRBJ1-3; D remains unclear. The CDR3 spans 16 residues. The germline V and J ends were trimmed by 3 bases and 1 base, with 13 bases remaining between them. The CDR3 region is CASSFRGRMSGNTIYF. The CDR3 region has the DNA TGTGCCAGCAGTTTTCGCGGCAGGATGTCTGGAAACACCATATATTTT.

Ten or more counts support this clonotype. This chain connects TRBV28 to TRBJ1-2, with D hard to call. The length of the CDR3 is 14 residues. The V gene's germline CDR1 is MDHEN and CDR2 SYDVKM. Trimming stripped 3 bases from V and 8 bases from J, with 16 bases between. The CDR3 region is CASSLRSAAPGYTF. The CDR3 DNA follows: TGTGCCAGCAGTTTGAGGTCAGCCGCCCCGGGCTACACCTTC.

There are a few counts of this clonotype. The genes are TRBV25-1 and TRBJ2-5, with D unresolved. V lost 0 bases and J 2 bases, leaving 4 bases between the germline ends. CDR1 MGHDK and CDR2 SYGVNS come from the germline V gene. The CDR3 is 13 amino acids. The chain's CDR3 is CASSEYSQETQYF. The CDR3 DNA reads TGTGCCAGCAGTGAATATAGTCAAGAGACCCAGTACTTC.

This clonotype appeared many times. V is TRBV7-2 and J is TRBJ1-5, with a possible D match to TRBD1 (6 bases). V lost 5 bases to trimming and J lost 6 bases, with 8 bases between them. This CDR3 region has 12 residues. The germline V gene encodes CDR1 SGHTA and CDR2 FQGNSA. CDR3 region: CASSPGVQPQHF. CDR3 nucleotides: TGTGCCAGCAGCCCAGGGGTTCAGCCCCAGCATTTT.

This clonotype appeared a few times. V usage is TRBV2 and J usage is TRBJ1-5, with 9 bases lining up with TRBD1. The V gene end was trimmed by 8 bases and the J gene end by 4 bases; junction bases not matched to a gene: 3. Per germline, CDR1 SNHLY and CDR2 FYNNEI. This CDR3 has 13 residues. Here the CDR3 DNA reads TGTGCCAGCGGAGGGACAGGGAATCAGCCCCAGCATTTT. It specifies CASGGTGNQPQHF.

At least ten counts were recorded for this clonotype. The rearrangement links TRBV7-2 to TRBJ1-5, with 9 nucleotides matching TRBD1. The CDR3 is made up of 15 amino acids. CDR1 is SGHTA, CDR2 FQGNSA, per germline. V lost 2 bases, J lost 6 bases, and 5 bases stayed unmatched. The chain's CDR3 is CASSLMQDRGQPQHF. The CDR3 nucleotides are TGTGCCAGCAGCTTAATGCAGGACAGGGGTCAGCCCCAGCATTTT.

This clonotype was seen ten or more times. The V call is TRBV7-9, the J call TRBJ1-2, with D maybe TRBD1 (6 bases). Germline CDR1 SEHNR, CDR2 FQNEAQ (reference sequence). Trimming removed 8 bases at V and 6 bases at J, with 16 bases between. The CDR3 totals 13 residues. In DNA, the CDR3 is TGTGCCAGCCGGAGGGGGACCCCAGATGGCTACACCTTC. This translates into CASRRGTPDGYTF.

This clonotype was recorded at least ten times. The CDR3 DNA sequence: TGTGCCAGCAGCCCAGGGACAGGGGCGTACACTGAAGCTTTCTTT. Residues: CASSPGTGAYTEAFF. The chain employs TRBV2 and TRBJ1-1; 10 nucleotides align to TRBD1. Germline V gene data show CDR1 as SNHLY and CDR2 as FYNNEI. This CDR3 region has 15 residues. V was clipped by 6 bases and J by 3 bases; unmatched bases: 7.

This clonotype was recorded a few times. The gene calls are TRBV7-9 and TRBJ2-1; D gene uncertain. The CDR3 length is 17 residues. In germline, CDR1 is SEHNR, CDR2 FQNEAQ (reference sequence). Trimming took off 2 bases at V and 1 base at J, with 15 bases between the two ends. The CDR3 here is CASSLISALRSYNEQFF. The CDR3 DNA is TGTGCCAGCAGCTTAATTTCAGCCTTGAGGTCCTACAATGAGCAGTTCTTC. The complete variable domain, with remaining parts taken from reference TRBV7-9 and TRBJ2-1, reads DTGVSQNPRHKITKRGQNVTFRCDPISEHNRLYWYRQTLGQGPEFLTYFQNEAQLEKSRLLSDRFSAERPKGSFSTLEIQRTEQGDSAMYLCASSLISALRSYNEQFFGPGTRLTVL.

Ten or more counts support this clonotype. The rearrangement uses TRBV29-1 and TRBJ2-7; 11 nucleotides match TRBD2. J lost 6 bases, V lost 5 bases, and 15 bases had no gene match. The germline gives CDR1 SQVTM, CDR2 ANQGSEA. This CDR3 comprises 16 residues. This CDR3 reads CSVSFPTSGTYLEQYF. CDR3 DNA: TGCAGCGTTTCATTTCCGACTAGCGGGACTTACCTCGAGCAGTACTTC.

This clonotype was seen more than once but under ten times. V is TRBV20-1 and J is TRBJ2-7; D ambiguous. The germline V and J ends were trimmed by 5 bases and 3 bases, with 11 bases remaining between them. There are 12 residues in the CDR3. The germline gives CDR1 DFQATT, CDR2 SNEGSKA (reference sequence). The CDR3 sequence: CSAPDWDYEQYF. In DNA, the CDR3 is TGCAGTGCTCCCGACTGGGACTACGAGCAGTACTTC.

This clonotype was seen only once. This chain uses TRBV5-4 with TRBJ1-2, with TRBD1 matching 9 bases. The germline CDR1 and CDR2 sequences are SGHNT and YYREEE (reference sequence). V trimming: 4 bases; J trimming: 4 bases; junction bases outside the gene matches: 8. This CDR3 spans 15 amino acids. In nucleotides, the CDR3 is TGTGCCAGCAGCCTCCGGGACAGGGTCCTCTATGGCTACACCTTC. Amino acid sequence: CASSLRDRVLYGYTF.

The V call is TRBV12-3 or TRBV12-4, the J call TRBJ2-7; either TRBD1 or TRBD2 may fit D (7 bases each). V gave up 5 bases and J gave up 3 bases, with 14 bases separating them. The CDR3 has 14 amino acids. DNA for the CDR3: TGTGCCAGCAGTCTCCAGGGGGGGCACTACGAGCAGTACTTC. It codes for CASSLQGGHYEQYF.